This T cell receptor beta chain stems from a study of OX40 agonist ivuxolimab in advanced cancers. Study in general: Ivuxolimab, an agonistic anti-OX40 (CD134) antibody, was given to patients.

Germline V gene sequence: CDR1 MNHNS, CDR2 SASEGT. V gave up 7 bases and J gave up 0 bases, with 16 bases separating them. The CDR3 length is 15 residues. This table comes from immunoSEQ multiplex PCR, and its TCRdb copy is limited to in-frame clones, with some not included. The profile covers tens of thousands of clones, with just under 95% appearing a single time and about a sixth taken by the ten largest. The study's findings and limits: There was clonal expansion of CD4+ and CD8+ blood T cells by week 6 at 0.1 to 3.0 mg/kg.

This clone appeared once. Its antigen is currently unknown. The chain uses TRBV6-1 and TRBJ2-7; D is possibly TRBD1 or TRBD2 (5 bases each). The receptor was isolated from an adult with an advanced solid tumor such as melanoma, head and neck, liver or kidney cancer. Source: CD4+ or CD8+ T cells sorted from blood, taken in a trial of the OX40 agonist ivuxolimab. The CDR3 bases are TGTGCCAGCACCACGGGACCCTCGAGCTCCTACGAGCAGTACTTC. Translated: CASTTGPSSSYEQYF.